Here is one TCR beta chain with its context. Its antigen is undetermined. This specimen comes from a study of shared clonotypes between healthy human individuals. Study-wide results and caveats: Tissues were not sampled, only blood, and their repertoires likely differ. Generation probability values for non-shared clonotypes were lower than those for clonotypes shared by all four donors.

TCRdb's table, derived via immunoSEQ multiplex PCR, lists solely in-frame clones and lacks some. The table has millions of clones, about 95% seen once; the top ten hold more than 0.95%. Naive CD8 cells lacked CD45RO, underwent positive selection for CCR7 and left out terminally differentiated effector memory CD45RA+ cells. HIV-negative, healthy adults without recent acute infections or vaccinations were the donors. Input material: naive CD8+ T cells sorted from blood. The receptor comes from a man aged 18 to 30 in good health.

CDR3 in amino acids: CASRIAEGPAYEQYF. DNA for the CDR3: TGTGCCAGCAGAATCGCGGAGGGGCCCGCCTACGAGCAGTACTTC. The chain is built from TRBV27 and TRBJ2-7, with D perhaps matching TRBD2 (6 bases). Germline assignment: CDR1 MNHEY and CDR2 SMNVEV (reference sequence). CDR3 length: 15 residues. The V end was cut by 6 bases, the J end by 2 bases, with 17 bases between.